The next 17 T cell receptor beta chains were all read from a single sample in a study of T-cell memory formation after mild COVID-19. TCRdb re-derived calls from the 5' RACE reads in MiXCR, one entry per CDR3 protein. The table includes fewer than 550,000 distinct CDR3 sequences, 20% detected once. The source material was PBMCs or a T cell subset sorted from them (not recorded which). Every receptor here comes from an adult woman who had mild COVID-19 (a few samples of this study predate the infection). Cell type and time point are not known.

This chain links TRBV14 with TRBJ2-1; D tentatively fits TRBD1 or TRBD2 (5 bases each). The ends were cut back, 2 bases at V and 7 bases at J, with 15 bases in the middle. The CDR3 runs 15 residues. CDR1 is SGHDN and CDR2 is FVKESK in the germline V gene. CDR3 protein: CASSQFREGVNEQFF. In DNA form, the CDR3 reads TGTGCCAGCAGCCAATTCCGGGAAGGGGTGAATGAGCAGTTCTTC.

V usage is TRBV29-1 and J usage is TRBJ1-4; D perhaps matches TRBD1 (5 bases). V gave up 7 bases and J gave up 7 bases, with 10 bases separating them. CDR1 SQVTM and CDR2 ANQGSEA come from the germline V gene. The length of the CDR3 is 11 residues. The CDR3 sequence is CSAHGGEKLFF. CDR3 sequence (DNA): TGCAGCGCTCACGGGGGTGAAAAACTGTTTTTT.

The chain employs TRBV7-9 and TRBJ2-1, with TRBD2 identical over 14 bases. This CDR3 spans 15 amino acids. Germline lookup yields CDR1 SEHNR and CDR2 FQNEAQ (reference sequence). V dropped 0 bases and J dropped 12; count of bases not matched to a gene: 4. The CDR3 nucleotides read TGTGCCAGCAGCTTAGCGGGACTAGCGGGAGTAGGGCAGTTCTTC. Amino acid sequence: CASSLAGLAGVGQFF. Complete variable domain (other parts from reference TRBV7-9 and TRBJ2-1): DTGVSQNPRHKITKRGQNVTFRCDPISEHNRLYWYRQTLGQGPEFLTYFQNEAQLEKSRLLSDRFSAERPKGSFSTLEIQRTEQGDSAMYLCASSLAGLAGVGQFFGPGTRLTVL.

This clonotype has only a few counts. This chain joins TRBV5-1 and TRBJ1-3, with TRBD1 as a possible D gene (5 bases). Germline CDR1 and CDR2: SGHRS and YFSETQ. The CDR3 spans 15 residues. V was cut by 3 bases and J by 0 bases, with 10 bases left in between. Written as DNA, the CDR3 is TGCGCCAGCAGCTCGGACACCCACTCTGGAAACACCATATATTTT. Its translation is CASSSDTHSGNTIYF.

V is TRBV12-3 or TRBV12-4 and J is TRBJ2-7, with 7 bases identical to TRBD2. CDR3 length equals 15 residues. The J segment lost 5 bases and the V segment lost 8 bases, leaving 15 bases of the junction unmatched. The CDR3, as DNA: TGTGCCAGCTCTTCTTGGGGGGGACCTTCGGACGAGCAGTACTTC. This gives the protein CASSSWGGPSDEQYF.

This sequence joins TRBV24-1 and TRBJ2-1; no firm D call. The CDR3 runs to 16 residues. V was cut by 3 bases and J by 4 bases, with 15 bases left in between. From germline, CDR1 is KGHDR and CDR2 SFDVKD. The CDR3 sequence is CATSDLAAVVYNEQFF. The CDR3 DNA follows: TGTGCCACCAGTGATCTGGCGGCGGTAGTGTACAATGAGCAGTTCTTC.

There are a few counts of this clonotype. The chain joins TRBV20-1 to TRBJ2-1; 12 nucleotides match TRBD2. The length of the CDR3 is 15 residues. Germline V gene lookup returns CDR1 DFQATT and CDR2 SNEGSKA (reference sequence). The trim removed 5 bases at V and 4 bases at J, leaving 6 bases unmatched. CDR3 loop: CSAPGLAGMYNEQFF. CDR3 coding DNA: TGCAGTGCTCCCGGACTAGCGGGAATGTACAATGAGCAGTTCTTC.

V and J are TRBV6-5 and TRBJ2-3; D not certain. Germline CDR1 is MNHEY and CDR2 is SVGAGI. The CDR3 totals 15 residues. Between the trimmed V and J ends, which lost 0 bases and 0 bases, there was a span of 7 bases. The CDR3 region is CASSYSSGSTDTQYF. Here the CDR3 DNA reads TGTGCCAGCAGTTACTCGTCCGGGAGCACAGATACGCAGTATTTT.

The chain links TRBV6-6 to TRBJ1-1; D is undetermined. The CDR3 is made up of 14 amino acids. The germline CDR1 and CDR2 sequences are MNHNY and SVGAGI (reference sequence). V was cut by 6 bases and J by 3 bases, with 14 bases left in between. CDR3 sequence: CASRTPMRDTEAFF. The CDR3 nucleotides are TGTGCCAGCAGAACCCCCATGAGGGACACTGAAGCTTTCTTT.

This clonotype was counted between two and nine times. The rearrangement links TRBV29-1 to TRBJ2-3; 9 bases match TRBD1. The ends lost 8 bases at V and 1 base at J; junction bases unmatched: 7. Germline V CDR1 and CDR2: SQVTM, ANQGSEA. The CDR3 totals 14 residues. This CDR3 reads CSCGRDRGTDTQYF. CDR3 sequence (DNA): TGCAGCTGTGGTCGGGACAGGGGCACAGATACGCAGTATTTT.

The chain recombines TRBV12-3 or TRBV12-4 with TRBJ1-2, with 8 bases lining up with TRBD1. V shed 4 bases, J shed 5 bases, and the junction held 9 bases outside the gene matches. CDR3 length: 15 residues. This chain's CDR3 is CASSYPGQGDYGYTF. Written as DNA, the CDR3 is TGTGCCAGCAGTTACCCTGGACAGGGCGATTATGGCTACACCTTC.

This clonotype was picked up a small number of times. The chain is built from TRBV12-3 or TRBV12-4 and TRBJ2-2; D is unresolved. The V and J ends lost 0 bases and 1 base respectively, with 6 bases between them. The CDR3 runs 15 residues. This chain's CDR3 is CASSLAHRNTGELFF. CDR3 DNA sequence: TGTGCCAGCAGTTTAGCGCATCGGAACACCGGGGAGCTGTTTTTT.

The V and J genes are TRBV2 and TRBJ2-7; D call uncertain. Per germline, CDR1 SNHLY and CDR2 FYNNEI. Trimming shortened V by 1 base and J by 1 base, and 11 bases separated the two germline ends. The CDR3 consists of 15 residues. The CDR3 nucleotides read TGTGCCAGCAGTGAAGACCGCATGGGTTCCTACGAGCAGTACTTC. Translation: CASSEDRMGSYEQYF.

The DNA for the CDR3 is TGTGCCAGCAGTCCCCCCGAGGGGGCCCAGTACTTC. This translates into CASSPPEGAQYF. The V gene is TRBV12-3 or TRBV12-4, the J gene TRBJ2-5, with a possible D match to TRBD1 (6 bases). This CDR3 has 12 residues. V was cut by 5 bases and J by 9 bases, with 13 bases left in between.

This clonotype was observed a few times. The chain combines TRBV10-3 with TRBJ2-7; possible D gene TRBD2, 6 bases. Per germline, CDR1 ENHRY and CDR2 SYGVKD. V was clipped by 11 bases and J by 0 bases, with 11 bases between them. This CDR3 has 12 amino acids. The CDR3 sequence is CAGGAVSYEQYF. CDR3 coding DNA: TGTGCCGGCGGGGCGGTCTCCTACGAGCAGTACTTC.

This clonotype was counted only a few times. This chain joins TRBV20-1 and TRBJ2-1; D ambiguous. Trimming stripped 5 bases from V and 5 bases from J, with 16 bases between. This CDR3 contains 14 residues. Germline CDR1 and CDR2: DFQATT and SNEGSKA (reference sequence). CDR3 sequence (DNA): TGCAGTGCTGTCACGGAGCGAGACAACAATGAGCAGTTCTTC. This codes for CSAVTERDNNEQFF.

This clonotype turned up a few times. The chain uses TRBV6-1 and TRBJ2-1; 9 bases align to TRBD2. The CDR3 spans 15 residues. Germline assignment: CDR1 MNHNS and CDR2 SASEGT. The V gene end was trimmed by 6 bases and the J gene end by 0 bases; junction bases not matched to a gene: 3. Written as DNA, the CDR3 is TGTGCCAGCAGCGGGCGGGGGGGCTCCTACAATGAGCAGTTCTTC. It yields the protein CASSGRGGSYNEQFF.